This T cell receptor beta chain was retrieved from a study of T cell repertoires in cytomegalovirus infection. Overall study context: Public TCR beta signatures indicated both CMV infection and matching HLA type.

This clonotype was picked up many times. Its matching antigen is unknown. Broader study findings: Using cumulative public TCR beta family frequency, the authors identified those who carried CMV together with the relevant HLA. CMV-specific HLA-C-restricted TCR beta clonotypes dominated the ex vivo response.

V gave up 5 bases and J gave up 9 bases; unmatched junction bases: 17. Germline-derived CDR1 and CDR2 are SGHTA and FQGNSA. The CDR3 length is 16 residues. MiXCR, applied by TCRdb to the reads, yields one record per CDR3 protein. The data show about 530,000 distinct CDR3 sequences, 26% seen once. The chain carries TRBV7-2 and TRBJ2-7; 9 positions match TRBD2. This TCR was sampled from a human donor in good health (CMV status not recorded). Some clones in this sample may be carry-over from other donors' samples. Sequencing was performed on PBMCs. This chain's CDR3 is CASSRSSGNLIWRQYF. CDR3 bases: TGTGCCAGCAGCCGTTCTAGCGGGAACCTCATCTGGCGGCAGTACTTC.